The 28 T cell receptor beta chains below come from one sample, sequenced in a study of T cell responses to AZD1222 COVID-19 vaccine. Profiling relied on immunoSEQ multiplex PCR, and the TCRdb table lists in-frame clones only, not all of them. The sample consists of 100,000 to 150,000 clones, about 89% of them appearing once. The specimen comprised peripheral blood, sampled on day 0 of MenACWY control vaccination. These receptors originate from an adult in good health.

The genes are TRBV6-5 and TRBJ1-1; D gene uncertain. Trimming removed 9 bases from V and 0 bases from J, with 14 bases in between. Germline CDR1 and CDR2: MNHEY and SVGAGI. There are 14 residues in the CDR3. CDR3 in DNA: TGTGCCAGTTACCGAAGGGAGATGAACACTGAAGCTTTCTTT. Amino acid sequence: CASYRREMNTEAFF.

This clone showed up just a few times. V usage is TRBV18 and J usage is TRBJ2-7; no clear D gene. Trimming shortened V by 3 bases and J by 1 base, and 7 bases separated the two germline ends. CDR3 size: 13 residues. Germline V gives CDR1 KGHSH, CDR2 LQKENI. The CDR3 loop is CASSPDQSYEQYF. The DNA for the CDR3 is TGTGCCAGCTCACCGGACCAATCCTACGAGCAGTACTTC.

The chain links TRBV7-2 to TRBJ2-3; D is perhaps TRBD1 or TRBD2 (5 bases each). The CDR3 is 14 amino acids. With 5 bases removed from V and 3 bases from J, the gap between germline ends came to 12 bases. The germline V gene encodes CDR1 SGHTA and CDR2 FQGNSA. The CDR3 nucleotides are TGTGCCAGCAGCCCAGAGGGGTTAACAGATACGCAGTATTTT. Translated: CASSPEGLTDTQYF.

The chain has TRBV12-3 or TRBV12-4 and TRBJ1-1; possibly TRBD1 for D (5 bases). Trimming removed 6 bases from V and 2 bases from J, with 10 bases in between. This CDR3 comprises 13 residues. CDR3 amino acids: CASRMTANTEAFF. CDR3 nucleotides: TGTGCCAGCAGAATGACAGCTAACACTGAAGCTTTCTTT.

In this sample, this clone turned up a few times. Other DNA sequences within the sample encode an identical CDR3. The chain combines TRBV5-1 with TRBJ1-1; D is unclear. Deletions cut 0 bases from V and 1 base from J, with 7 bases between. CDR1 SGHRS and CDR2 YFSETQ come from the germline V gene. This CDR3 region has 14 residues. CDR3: CASSLVAGNTEAFF. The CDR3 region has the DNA TGCGCCAGCAGCTTGGTGGCCGGGAACACTGAAGCTTTCTTT.

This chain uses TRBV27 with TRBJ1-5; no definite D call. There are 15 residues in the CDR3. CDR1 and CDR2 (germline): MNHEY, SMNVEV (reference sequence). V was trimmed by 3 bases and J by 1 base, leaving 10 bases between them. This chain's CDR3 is CASSFGGGSNQPQHF. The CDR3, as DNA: TGTGCCAGCAGTTTCGGTGGTGGGAGCAATCAGCCCCAGCATTTT.

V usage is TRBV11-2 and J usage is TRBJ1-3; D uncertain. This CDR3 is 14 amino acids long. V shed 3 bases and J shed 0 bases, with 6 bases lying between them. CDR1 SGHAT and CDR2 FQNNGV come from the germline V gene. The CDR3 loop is CASSLASSGNTIYF. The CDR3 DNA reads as TGTGCCAGCAGCTTGGCGAGCTCTGGAAACACCATATATTTT.

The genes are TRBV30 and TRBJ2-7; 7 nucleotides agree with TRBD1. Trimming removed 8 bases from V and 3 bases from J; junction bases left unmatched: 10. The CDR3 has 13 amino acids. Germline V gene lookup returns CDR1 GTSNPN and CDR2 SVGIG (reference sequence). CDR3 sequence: CASRTGTSYEQYF. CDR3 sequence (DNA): TGTGCCAGCAGGACAGGAACAAGCTACGAGCAGTACTTC. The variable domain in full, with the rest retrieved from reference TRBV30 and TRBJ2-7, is SQTIHQWPATLVQPVGSPLSLECTVEGTSNPNLYWYRQAAGRGLQLLFYSVGIGQISSEVPQNLSASRPQDRQFILSSKKLLLSDSGFYLCASRTGTSYEQYFGPGTRLTVT.

CDR3 bases: TGTGCCAGCGGAATAAGGAGGGACGAGCAGTACTTC. It is translated as CASGIRRDEQYF. The rearrangement uses TRBV2 and TRBJ2-7; perhaps TRBD2 as D (6 bases). The CDR3 has 12 amino acids. The V gene's germline CDR1 is SNHLY and CDR2 FYNNEI. Trimming pared 8 bases from V and 5 bases from J, leaving 13 bases between.

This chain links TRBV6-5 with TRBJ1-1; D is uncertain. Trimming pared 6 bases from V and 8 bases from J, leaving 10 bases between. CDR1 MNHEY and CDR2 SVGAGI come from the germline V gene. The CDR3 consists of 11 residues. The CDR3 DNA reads TGTGCCAGCAGATGGCAGGTAGAAGCTTTCTTT. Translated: CASRWQVEAFF.

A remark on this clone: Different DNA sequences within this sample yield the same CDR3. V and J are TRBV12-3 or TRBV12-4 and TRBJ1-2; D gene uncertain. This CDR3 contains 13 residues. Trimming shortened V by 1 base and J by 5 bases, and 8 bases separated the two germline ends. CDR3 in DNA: TGTGCCAGCAGTTTAGGTCGGAATTATGGCTACACCTTC. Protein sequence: CASSLGRNYGYTF.

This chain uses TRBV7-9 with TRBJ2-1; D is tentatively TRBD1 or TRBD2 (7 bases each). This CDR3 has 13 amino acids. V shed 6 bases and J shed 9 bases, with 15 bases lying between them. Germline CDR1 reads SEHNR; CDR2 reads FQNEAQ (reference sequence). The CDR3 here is CASSIPRGGEQFF. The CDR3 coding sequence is TGTGCCAGCAGTATACCCAGGGGGGGTGAGCAGTTCTTC.

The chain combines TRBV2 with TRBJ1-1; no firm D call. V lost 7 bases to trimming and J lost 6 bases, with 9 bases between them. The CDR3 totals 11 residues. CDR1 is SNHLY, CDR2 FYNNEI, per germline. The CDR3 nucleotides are TGTGCCAGCATGGTTGTCGCTGAAGCTTTCTTT. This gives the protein CASMVVAEAFF.

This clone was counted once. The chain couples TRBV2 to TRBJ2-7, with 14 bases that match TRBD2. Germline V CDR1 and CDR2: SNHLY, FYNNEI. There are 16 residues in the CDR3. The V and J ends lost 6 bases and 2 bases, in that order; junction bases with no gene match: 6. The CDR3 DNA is TGTGCCAGCAGCCGACTAGCGGGAGGGAGGACCTACGAGCAGTACTTC. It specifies CASSRLAGGRTYEQYF.

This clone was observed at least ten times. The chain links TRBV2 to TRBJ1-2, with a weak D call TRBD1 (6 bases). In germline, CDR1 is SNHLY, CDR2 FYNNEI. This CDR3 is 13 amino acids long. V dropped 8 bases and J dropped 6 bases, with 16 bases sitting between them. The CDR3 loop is CASRRGEIDGYTF. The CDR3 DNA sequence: TGTGCCAGCCGTAGGGGGGAGATAGATGGCTACACCTTC.

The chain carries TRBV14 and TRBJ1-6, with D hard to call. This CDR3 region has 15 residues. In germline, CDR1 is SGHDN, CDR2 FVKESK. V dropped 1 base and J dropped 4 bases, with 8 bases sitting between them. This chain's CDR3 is CASSQGEIYNSPLHF. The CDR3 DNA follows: TGTGCCAGCAGCCAAGGAGAAATTTATAATTCACCCCTCCACTTT.

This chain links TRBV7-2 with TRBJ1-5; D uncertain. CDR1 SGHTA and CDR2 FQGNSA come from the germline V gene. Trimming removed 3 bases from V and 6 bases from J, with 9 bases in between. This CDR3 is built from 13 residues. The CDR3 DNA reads TGTGCCAGCAGCTTTTCCGTCTCTCAGCCCCAGCATTTT. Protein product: CASSFSVSQPQHF.

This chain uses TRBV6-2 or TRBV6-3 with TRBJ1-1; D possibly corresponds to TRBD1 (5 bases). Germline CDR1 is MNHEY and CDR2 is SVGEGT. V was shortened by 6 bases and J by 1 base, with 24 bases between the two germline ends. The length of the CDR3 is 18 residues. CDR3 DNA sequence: TGTGCCAGCAGCGGTATTCCCTTAAGGACAACCCAGAACACTGAAGCTTTCTTT. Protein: CASSGIPLRTTQNTEAFF.

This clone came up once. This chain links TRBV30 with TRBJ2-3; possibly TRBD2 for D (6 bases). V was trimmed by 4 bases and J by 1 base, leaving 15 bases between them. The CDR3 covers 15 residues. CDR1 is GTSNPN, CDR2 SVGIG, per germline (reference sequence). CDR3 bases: TGTGCCTGGAACGTTGGGGGAGGCCGCACAGATACGCAGTATTTT. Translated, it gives CAWNVGGGRTDTQYF.

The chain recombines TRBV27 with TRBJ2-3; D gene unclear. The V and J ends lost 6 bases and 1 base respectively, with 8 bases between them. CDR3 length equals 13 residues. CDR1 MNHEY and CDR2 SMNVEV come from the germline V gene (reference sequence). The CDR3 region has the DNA TGTGCCAGCAGCCCCACCGGCACAGATACGCAGTATTTT. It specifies CASSPTGTDTQYF.

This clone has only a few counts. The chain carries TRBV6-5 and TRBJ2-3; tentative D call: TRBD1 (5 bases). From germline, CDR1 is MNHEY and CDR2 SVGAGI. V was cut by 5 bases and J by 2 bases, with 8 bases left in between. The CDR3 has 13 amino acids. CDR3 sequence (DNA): TGTGCCAGCAGTCCCAGGGACACAGATACGCAGTATTTT. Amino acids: CASSPRDTDTQYF.

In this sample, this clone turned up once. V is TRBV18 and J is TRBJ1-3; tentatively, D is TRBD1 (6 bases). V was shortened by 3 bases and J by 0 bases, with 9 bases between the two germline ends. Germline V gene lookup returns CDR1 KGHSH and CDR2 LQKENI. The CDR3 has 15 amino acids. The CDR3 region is CASSPGTNSGNTIYF. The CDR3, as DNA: TGTGCCAGCTCACCTGGGACAAACTCTGGAAACACCATATATTTT.

The chain's CDR3 is CASSRPAGTHYGYTF. Written as DNA, the CDR3 is TGTGCCAGCAGCCGACCGGCCGGGACCCACTATGGCTACACCTTC. V usage is TRBV7-8 and J usage is TRBJ1-2, with D possibly matching TRBD1 (5 bases). The CDR3 is made up of 15 amino acids. Germline CDR1 and CDR2: SGHVS and FQNEAQ. The V end lost 5 bases, the J end lost 3 bases, and 16 bases lay between the germline ends.

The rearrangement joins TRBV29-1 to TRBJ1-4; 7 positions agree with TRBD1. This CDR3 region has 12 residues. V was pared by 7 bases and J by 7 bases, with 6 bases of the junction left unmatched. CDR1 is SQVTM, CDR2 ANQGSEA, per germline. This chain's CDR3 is CSAHRGGEKLFF. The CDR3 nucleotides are TGCAGCGCCCACAGGGGTGGTGAAAAACTGTTTTTT.

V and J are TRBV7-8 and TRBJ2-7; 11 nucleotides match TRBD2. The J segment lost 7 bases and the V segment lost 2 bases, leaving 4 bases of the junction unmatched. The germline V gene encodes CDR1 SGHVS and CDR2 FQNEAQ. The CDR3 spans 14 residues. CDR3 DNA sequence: TGTGCCAGCAGCTTAAGTGCTAGCGGGAGGGAGCAGTACTTC. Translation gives CASSLSASGREQYF.

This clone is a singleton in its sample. The CDR3 is CASSEGRGRYGYTF. The CDR3 nucleotides are TGTGCCAGCAGTGAAGGAAGGGGGAGGTATGGCTACACCTTC. The chain couples TRBV6-1 to TRBJ1-2; weak D call: TRBD1 (6 bases). CDR1 MNHNS and CDR2 SASEGT come from the germline V gene. V was trimmed by 1 base and J by 5 bases, leaving 11 bases between them. The CDR3 contains 14 residues.

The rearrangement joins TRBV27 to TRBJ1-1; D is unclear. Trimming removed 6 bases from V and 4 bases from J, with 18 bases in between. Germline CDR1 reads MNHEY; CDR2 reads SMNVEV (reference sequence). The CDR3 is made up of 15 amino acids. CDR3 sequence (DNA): TGTGCCAGCAGCTTAGGGTCCGTGTCGTCCACTGAAGCTTTCTTT. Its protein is CASSLGSVSSTEAFF.

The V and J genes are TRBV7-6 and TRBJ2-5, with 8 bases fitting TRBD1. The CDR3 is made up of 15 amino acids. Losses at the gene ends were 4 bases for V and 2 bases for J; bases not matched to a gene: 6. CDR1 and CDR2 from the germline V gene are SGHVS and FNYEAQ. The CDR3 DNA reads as TGTGCCAGCAGCTATCGATACAGGGGGCAAGAGACCCAGTACTTC. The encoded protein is CASSYRYRGQETQYF.